This T cell receptor beta chain is drawn from a study of blood T cells in healthy people across ages. Whole-study findings and limits: Among T cells, TCR beta diversity per million cells dropped roughly linearly as age rose. Naive T cell percentage strongly correlated with TCR beta diversity.

Comment on this clonotype: Its target is unknown.

Combining a sample-barcoded 5' primer with a J-beta primer mix, a second PCR ran for roughly 7 to 11 cycles. Per sample, CDR3-containing paired-end reads numbered at least 3 million. TCRdb fed the 5' RACE reads into MiXCR, producing one record per CDR3 protein. The table has 600,000 or so distinct CDR3 sequences, around half seen once. Peripheral blood, ten milliliters per donor, was collected. The CDR3 spans 13 residues. V was shortened by 2 bases and J by 10 bases, with 14 bases between the two germline ends. Germline CDR1 is LGHDT and CDR2 is YNNKEL (reference sequence). The rearrangement links TRBV3-1 to TRBJ2-5; the D is unclear. The sequenced sample consisted of blood. This sequence originates from a man older than 75 in good health. CDR3 bases: TGTGCCAGCAGCCAACTAACCACGGTGGTCCAGTACTTC. Protein product: CASSQLTTVVQYF.